This T cell receptor beta chain derives from a study of blood T cell repertoires in COVID-19. As originally analysed: Reference gene primer amplification yielded estimated nucleated cell counts. Sequencing used immunoSEQ multiplex PCR; TCRdb keeps in-frame clones, though not all of them. Clone size and V and J calls were adopted from that table, with D and trimming inferred from the DNA. This sample yields some 300,000 clones, of which nearly 90% are seen a single time; 3.5% to 4.5% belongs to the top ten. There are 16 residues in the CDR3. Between the trimmed V and J ends, which lost 3 bases and 2 bases, there was a span of 17 bases. From germline, CDR1 is SGHRS and CDR2 YFSETQ.

The rearrangement uses TRBV5-1 and TRBJ1-2; no reliable D call. Sequencing input: PBMCs or T cells enriched from blood (not recorded which). The TCR was taken from a woman under 30 with acute COVID-19. DNA for the CDR3: TGCGCCAGCAGCTCGACCACCGGGCCGGGGAACTATGGCTACACCTTC. Translated, it gives CASSSTTGPGNYGYTF.